This T cell receptor beta chain emerged from a study of blood T cell repertoires in COVID-19 (dated by TCRdb to 2018 to 2021). Background on the whole study: Samples from collaborators originated in the United States, Italy and Spain and spanned both the acute and convalescent phases of COVID-19. A freely available public database, intended as a resource for researchers studying the immune response to SARS-CoV-2, is where the repertoires were released. Where available, HLA class I and class II types were obtained from metadata supplied by the sample provider rather than from assay-based typing. The sample metadata nearly always contained a de-identified subject ID, COVID-19 status, age in years and sex. Subjects who had been exposed to COVID-19, were actively infected with it, or had recovered from it provided the deeply sampled blood TCRbeta repertoires that made up the dataset. The prospective study material was composed of cDNA or gDNA derived from T cells, B-cell-depleted T cells, or PBMCs. The samples were drawn from the first 160 participants of the ongoing ImmuneRACE study and from some 1,300 subjects provided by 6 global collaborators. Results and caveats for the whole study, not just this receptor: How much clinical and demographic metadata was included differed by source and by participant, and the metadata was provided uncurated.

V is pared back by 2 bases and J by 5 bases, with 14 bases lying between the germline termini. The CDR3 starts with the cysteine, ends with the phenylalanine, and has 14 residues. Only the CDR3 portion is preserved as DNA: 42 bases, with reading frame beginning at the first base. Based on the germline V gene, the CDR1 and CDR2 sequences are SGHRS and YFSETQ. This clone was detected only a few times. Its binding antigen is unknown. No much larger clonotype is one base removed from it; base qualities were not supplied. The collaborating institutions used their own protocols to collect whole blood in K2EDTA tubes. For TCRbeta analysis, collaborators shipped samples as frozen whole blood, isolated PBMCs, or DNA extracted from either of those sample types. TCRbeta CDR3 regions were amplified from genomic DNA by means of the immunoSEQ Assay, a bias-controlled multiplex PCR. The study's own analysis went as follows. Nucleated cell counts per sample were estimated from amplification of reference gene primers within the assay. To quantify the absolute abundance of each unique TCRbeta CDR3 rearrangement, sequence reads were collapsed and filtered. Productive Simpson clonality was computed per sample as the square root of Simpson's diversity index over productive rearrangements. In TCRdb, the immuneACCESS table is reduced to in-frame sequences with V and J assigned. These tables do not hold every clone; where another copy was compared, an unresolved V gene accounts for under half, and the others remain unexplained. V and J calls and clone size are given by that table; D and trimming were obtained from the DNA. Here the sample has some 190,000 clones; about 88% occur a single time. The leading ten clones occupy around 1.1% of the sample.

This sequence uses TRBV5-1 and TRBJ2-7, with TRBD2 as a weak D call on 6 bases. The sequence came from a man aged 25 to 40 with acute or convalescent COVID-19. Sample: peripheral blood. The DNA sequence follows: TGCGCCAGCAGCTTAGGATCCCGCGGGAACGAGCAGTACTTC. Translated, this is CASSLGSRGNEQYF.